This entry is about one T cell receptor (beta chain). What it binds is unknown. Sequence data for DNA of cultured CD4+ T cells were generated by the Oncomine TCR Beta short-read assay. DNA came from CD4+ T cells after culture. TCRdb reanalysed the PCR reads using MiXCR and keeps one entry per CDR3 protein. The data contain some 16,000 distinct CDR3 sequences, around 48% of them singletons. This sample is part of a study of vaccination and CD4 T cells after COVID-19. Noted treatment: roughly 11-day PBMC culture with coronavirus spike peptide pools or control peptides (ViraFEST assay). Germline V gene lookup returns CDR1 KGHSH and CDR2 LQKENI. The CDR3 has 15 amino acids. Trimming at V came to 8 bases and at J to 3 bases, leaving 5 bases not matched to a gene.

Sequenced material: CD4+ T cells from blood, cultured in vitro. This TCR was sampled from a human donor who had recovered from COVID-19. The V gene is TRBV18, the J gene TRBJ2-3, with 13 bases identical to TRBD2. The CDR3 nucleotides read TGTGCCAGCCGTCCGACTAGCGGGAGGACAGATACGCAGTATTTT. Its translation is CASRPTSGRTDTQYF.